One sample yielded the 28 T cell receptor beta chains listed below, sequenced in a study of cytomegalovirus exposure and HLA in healthy donors. This table comes from immunoSEQ multiplex PCR, and its TCRdb copy is limited to in-frame clones, with some not included. Of some 110,000 clones listed, approximately 86% are singletons. Sequencing used PBMCs. The receptors originated from a man between 18 and 29 years old in good health and CMV-seropositive.

This clone was seen a few times. The chain couples TRBV7-9 to TRBJ2-7; D is perhaps TRBD1 (7 bases). V lost 4 bases, J lost 3 bases, and 19 bases lay in between. From germline, CDR1 is SEHNR and CDR2 FQNEAQ (reference sequence). The CDR3 loop spans 16 amino acids. The CDR3 DNA is TGTGCCAGCAGCTCGCGGGACAGATTGGTCGGCTACGAGCAGTACTTC. It codes for CASSSRDRLVGYEQYF.

The chain joins TRBV25-1 to TRBJ1-3, with unresolved D. This CDR3 spans 17 amino acids. The V gene's germline CDR1 is MGHDK and CDR2 SYGVNS. Between the trimmed V and J ends, which lost 2 bases and 0 bases, there was a span of 14 bases. The CDR3 nucleotides are TGTGCCAGCAGTGAACCGGCGAGGAGAAGCTCTGGAAACACCATATATTTT. Translating gives CASSEPARRSSGNTIYF.

This clone was picked up a small number of times. The J gene is TRBJ2-1, the V gene TRBV5-1, with TRBD1 matching 10 bases. The length of the CDR3 is 17 residues. Germline values: CDR1 SGHRS, CDR2 YFSETQ. Trimming at V came to 4 bases and at J to 6 bases, leaving 13 bases not matched to a gene. The CDR3 spells CASSPQPTGQGSNEQFF. The CDR3, as DNA: TGCGCCAGCAGCCCGCAGCCAACGGGACAGGGGTCCAATGAGCAGTTCTTC.

J is TRBJ1-6 and V is TRBV5-1; perhaps TRBD1 as D (5 bases). CDR1 is SGHRS and CDR2 is YFSETQ in the germline V gene. The V gene lost 0 bases and the J gene lost 9 bases, with 13 bases spanning the gap. The CDR3 loop spans 15 amino acids. The CDR3 DNA reads TGCGCCAGCAGCTTGGGGACTGGGGGGACTTCACCCCTCCACTTT. Translating it yields CASSLGTGGTSPLHF.

This clone appeared a few times. The rearrangement joins TRBV6-6 to TRBJ1-1; weak D call: TRBD1 (6 bases). The CDR3 has 13 amino acids. V lost 6 bases and J 5 bases, leaving 13 bases between the germline ends. Germline-derived CDR1 and CDR2 are MNHNY and SVGAGI (reference sequence). The CDR3 region has the DNA TGTGCCAGCAGCCCAGGGGATCGGACTGAAGCTTTCTTT. It is translated as CASSPGDRTEAFF.

The chain recombines TRBV9 with TRBJ2-2, with TRBD2 identical over 11 bases. Per the germline V gene, CDR1 is SGDLS and CDR2 is YYNGEE. V lost 3 bases, J lost 5 bases, and 6 bases stayed unmatched. The CDR3 runs 16 residues. The CDR3 protein is CASSGLAGGDTGELFF. The CDR3 DNA follows: TGTGCCAGCAGCGGGCTAGCGGGGGGCGATACCGGGGAGCTGTTTTTT.

J is TRBJ2-1 and V is TRBV11-3; TRBD2 matches at 7 bases. V dropped 3 bases and J dropped 3; count of bases not matched to a gene: 8. Per the germline V gene, CDR1 is SGHNT and CDR2 is YENEEA. This CDR3 region has 16 residues. DNA for the CDR3: TGTGCCAGCAGCTTTGGGGGGGTTGTAGGCTACAATGAGCAGTTCTTC. This translates into CASSFGGVVGYNEQFF.

The chain links TRBV5-5 to TRBJ2-3; TRBD2 might be the D (6 bases). The CDR3 has 14 amino acids. Trimming left V 5 bases short and J 0 bases short, with 10 bases between. Germline assignment: CDR1 SGHKS and CDR2 YYEKEE (reference sequence). CDR3 protein: CASSRGSSTDTQYF. The CDR3 DNA is TGTGCCAGCAGTCGGGGGAGTAGCACAGATACGCAGTATTTT.

This sequence joins TRBV6-5 and TRBJ2-7; D is unclear. The V gene's germline CDR1 is MNHEY and CDR2 SVGAGI. This CDR3 is built from 15 residues. V gave up 4 bases and J gave up 1 base, with 14 bases separating them. CDR3 coding DNA: TGTGCCAGCAGTTCCGATCCCTACCCTTCCTACGAGCAGTACTTC. It codes for CASSSDPYPSYEQYF.

This clone was detected only a few times. The chain links TRBV7-6 to TRBJ2-7, with D unresolved. CDR3 length equals 15 residues. The germline V gene has CDR1 SGHVS and CDR2 FNYEAQ. Trimming left V 5 bases short and J 4 bases short, with 18 bases between. The CDR3 DNA reads TGTGCCAGCAGCCCCACAGCCGAATGGCGTTACGAGCAGTACTTC. This encodes CASSPTAEWRYEQYF.

The J gene is TRBJ1-5, the V gene TRBV19; tentative D call: TRBD1 (6 bases). Germline V gene data show CDR1 as LNHDA and CDR2 as SQIVND (reference sequence). V was trimmed by 10 bases and J by 7 bases, leaving 26 bases between them. This CDR3 comprises 16 residues. CDR3 sequence: CATRPGGQGSWQPQHF. CDR3 DNA sequence: TGTGCCACTAGACCCGGGGGGCAGGGTTCCTGGCAGCCCCAGCATTTT.

V usage is TRBV7-9 and J usage is TRBJ1-1; tentatively, D is TRBD1 (5 bases). The CDR3 is 14 amino acids. The germline V and J ends were trimmed by 2 bases and 1 base, with 8 bases remaining between them. Germline V gene data show CDR1 as SEHNR and CDR2 as FQNEAQ (reference sequence). For the CDR3, the DNA is TGTGCCAGCAGCTTACAGGGAACGAACACTGAAGCTTTCTTT. This translates into CASSLQGTNTEAFF.

This rearrangement joins TRBV5-8 to TRBJ1-2, with 8 positions matching TRBD1. Germline loops: CDR1 SGHTS, CDR2 YDEGEE. The CDR3 consists of 15 residues. V was pared by 4 bases and J by 2 bases, with 7 bases of the junction left unmatched. This CDR3 is CASSKDRANNYGYTF. The CDR3 DNA reads as TGTGCCAGCAGCAAGGACAGGGCAAACAACTATGGCTACACCTTC. The variable domain in full, with the rest retrieved from reference TRBV5-8 and TRBJ1-2, is EAGVTQSPTHLIKTRGQQATLRCSPISGHTSVYWYQQALGLGLQFLLWYDEGEERNRGNFPPRFSGRQFPNYSSELNVNALELEDSALYLCASSKDRANNYGYTFGSGTRLTVV.

The chain links TRBV7-9 to TRBJ2-1; TRBD2 matches 8 bases. V lost 3 bases and J lost 6; bases outside the gene matches: 10. Germline loops: CDR1 SEHNR, CDR2 FQNEAQ (reference sequence). This CDR3 spans 16 amino acids. The CDR3: CASSFRGTSPFNEQFF. CDR3 sequence (DNA): TGTGCCAGCAGCTTCCGGGGGACTAGTCCGTTCAATGAGCAGTTCTTC.

This chain links TRBV5-5 with TRBJ1-4; D possibly corresponds to TRBD1 (6 bases). Germline assignment: CDR1 SGHKS and CDR2 YYEKEE (reference sequence). Trimming pared 0 bases from V and 7 bases from J, leaving 10 bases between. CDR3 length: 14 residues. CDR3 in amino acids: CASSLAGGREKLFF. The CDR3 DNA follows: TGTGCCAGCAGCTTGGCGGGGGGCCGTGAAAAACTGTTTTTT. Combining the CDR3 with reference TRBV5-5 and TRBJ1-4 gives the whole variable domain DAGVTQSPTHLIKTRGQQVTLRCSPISGHKSVSWYQQVLGQGPQFIFQYYEKEERGRGNFPDRFSARQFPNYSSELNVNALLLGDSALYLCASSLAGGREKLFFGSGTQLSVL.

The rearrangement links TRBV27 to TRBJ1-5, with D hard to call. CDR3 length: 13 amino acids. Germline V gene data show CDR1 as MNHEY and CDR2 as SMNVEV (reference sequence). V lost 2 bases, J lost 4 bases, and 6 bases lay in between. CDR3 sequence (DNA): TGTGCCAGCAGTTTACAGTGGAATCAGCCCCAGCATTTT. It codes for CASSLQWNQPQHF.

The chain carries TRBV6-5 and TRBJ1-1, with a possible D match to TRBD1 (6 bases). The CDR3 is 15 residues long. CDR1 MNHEY and CDR2 SVGAGI come from the germline V gene. V was pared by 6 bases and J by 1 base, with 15 bases between. The CDR3 is CASRYRLQGNTEAFF. The CDR3 bases are TGTGCCAGCAGATACCGCTTACAGGGGAACACTGAAGCTTTCTTT.

The rearrangement joins TRBV29-1 to TRBJ2-6, with D uncertain. V lost 4 bases and J lost 1, with 14 bases in between. Germline V gene data show CDR1 as SQVTM and CDR2 as ANQGSEA. CDR3 length: 16 amino acids. The CDR3 loop is CSVVGPGPSGANVLTF. CDR3 in DNA: TGCAGCGTTGTTGGGCCCGGTCCTTCTGGGGCCAACGTCCTGACTTTC.

This clone occurred a few times. The genes are TRBV18 and TRBJ1-2; 7 bases match TRBD1. After removal of 3 bases from V and 4 bases from J, the junction contained 2 bases not matched to a gene. The CDR3 is 13 residues long. Germline values: CDR1 KGHSH, CDR2 LQKENI. The CDR3 sequence is CASSPDRAYGYTF. CDR3 bases: TGTGCCAGCTCACCCGACAGGGCCTATGGCTACACCTTC.

The chain is built from TRBV19 and TRBJ1-2; TRBD1 is a possible D gene (6 bases). V lost 10 bases and J lost 5, with 11 bases in between. Germline V gene lookup returns CDR1 LNHDA and CDR2 SQIVND (reference sequence). The CDR3 has 11 amino acids. CDR3 sequence reads: CATMTGYGYTF. The DNA of the CDR3 is TGTGCCACTATGACAGGATATGGCTACACCTTC.

V and J are TRBV2 and TRBJ2-1, with 8 bases aligning to TRBD2. V shed 0 bases and J 10 bases; nucleotides not matched to a gene: 8. The CDR3 sequence is 15 residues long. Per germline, CDR1 SNHLY and CDR2 FYNNEI. CDR3 amino acids: CASSEAYSGGEEQFF. The CDR3 DNA is TGTGCCAGCAGTGAAGCCTACTCGGGGGGGGAAGAGCAGTTCTTC.

The J gene is TRBJ1-3, the V gene TRBV12-5, with a possible D match to TRBD1 (6 bases). Germline CDR1 is LGHNT and CDR2 is FRNRAP. V lost 6 bases, J lost 8 bases, and 14 bases lay in between. The CDR3 runs 13 residues. CDR3 sequence (DNA): TGTGCTAGTGGAAGAACAGGGTCAGACACCATATATTTT. Translation: CASGRTGSDTIYF.

The chain has TRBV29-1 and TRBJ2-5; 12 bases align to TRBD1. Unmatched junction bases numbered 5, after V lost 7 bases and J lost 5 bases. Germline V gives CDR1 SQVTM, CDR2 ANQGSEA. CDR3 size: 13 residues. The CDR3 DNA follows: TGCAGCGGCTGGGACAGGGGGCGCGAGACCCAGTACTTC. This sequence encodes CSGWDRGRETQYF.

The J gene is TRBJ1-1, the V gene TRBV19; a possible D gene is TRBD1 (5 bases). V was shortened by 4 bases and J by 0 bases, with 9 bases between the two germline ends. This CDR3 spans 14 amino acids. CDR1 is LNHDA and CDR2 is SQIVND in the germline V gene (reference sequence). The CDR3 DNA follows: TGTGCCAGTAGTACAGGGTATATGAACACTGAAGCTTTCTTT. Translating gives CASSTGYMNTEAFF. Variable domain in full (rest from reference TRBV19 and TRBJ1-1): DGGITQSPKYLFRKEGQNVTLSCEQNLNHDAMYWYRQDPGQGLRLIYYSQIVNDFQKGDIAEGYSVSREKKESFPLTVTSAQKNPTAFYLCASSTGYMNTEAFFGQGTRLTVV.

This chain joins TRBV4-1 and TRBJ2-2; D not resolved. Trimming pared 0 bases from V and 8 bases from J, leaving 13 bases between. CDR1 and CDR2 from the germline V gene are MGHRA and YSYEKL. CDR3 size: 15 residues. The CDR3 region is CASSQDGAPKGELFF. The CDR3 DNA reads TGCGCCAGCAGCCAAGATGGTGCCCCTAAGGGGGAGCTGTTTTTT.

The genes are TRBV6-5 and TRBJ1-2; D gene unclear. Germline CDR1 reads MNHEY; CDR2 reads SVGAGI. This CDR3 has 14 amino acids. Trimming removed 5 bases from V and 8 bases from J, with 18 bases in between. The CDR3 DNA sequence: TGTGCCAGCAGTAGCGGGGTTACGGCTCGGGGCTACACCTTC. Residues: CASSSGVTARGYTF.

The V and J genes are TRBV2 and TRBJ2-5, with D tentatively TRBD2 (5 bases). Trimming pared 4 bases from V and 5 bases from J, leaving 11 bases between. Germline CDR1 is SNHLY and CDR2 is FYNNEI. This CDR3 region has 13 residues. The CDR3 bases are TGTGCCAGCAGTGCGGACTTCACGGAGACCCAGTACTTC. This translates into CASSADFTETQYF.

The genes are TRBV6-5 and TRBJ2-7, with 10 bases identical to TRBD1. This CDR3 comprises 14 residues. Germline CDR1 reads MNHEY; CDR2 reads SVGAGI. The V gene end was trimmed by 3 bases and the J gene end by 4 bases; junction bases not matched to a gene: 3. Here the CDR3 reads CASSYSGQGYEQYF. CDR3 DNA sequence: TGTGCCAGCAGTTATTCGGGACAGGGGTACGAGCAGTACTTC.